This T cell receptor beta chain is from a study of CD8+CD57+ T cells in acquired aplastic anemia. Study summary: On average, sorted CD4+ and CD8+ cells gave approximately 3 ug of DNA. The study's findings and limits: Between patients and controls, around 27 CD8+ CDR3 sequences were found in common. Patients and controls had CD8+ Simpson's diversity values that were not significantly distinct.

The V gene lost 7 bases and the J gene lost 1 base, with 13 bases spanning the gap. CDR1 is DFQATT and CDR2 is SNEGSKA in the germline V gene (reference sequence). CDR3 length equals 13 residues. This clonotype occurred many times. Its cognate antigen is unknown. CDR3 and TCR beta VDJ profiling relied on a genomic DNA template. A single record per CDR3 protein comes from TCRdb applying MiXCR to the reads. The table shows some 190,000 distinct CDR3 sequences, with 40% to 50% occurring only once. The genes are TRBV20-1 and TRBJ1-1; no clear D gene. Input material: sorted CD4+, CD8+, or CD8+CD57+ T cells (not recorded which) from PBMCs. This TCR was sampled from a human donor in good health. CDR3 residues: CSGLNDGNTEAFF. Here the CDR3 DNA reads TGCAGTGGCCTCAACGACGGGAACACTGAAGCTTTCTTT.